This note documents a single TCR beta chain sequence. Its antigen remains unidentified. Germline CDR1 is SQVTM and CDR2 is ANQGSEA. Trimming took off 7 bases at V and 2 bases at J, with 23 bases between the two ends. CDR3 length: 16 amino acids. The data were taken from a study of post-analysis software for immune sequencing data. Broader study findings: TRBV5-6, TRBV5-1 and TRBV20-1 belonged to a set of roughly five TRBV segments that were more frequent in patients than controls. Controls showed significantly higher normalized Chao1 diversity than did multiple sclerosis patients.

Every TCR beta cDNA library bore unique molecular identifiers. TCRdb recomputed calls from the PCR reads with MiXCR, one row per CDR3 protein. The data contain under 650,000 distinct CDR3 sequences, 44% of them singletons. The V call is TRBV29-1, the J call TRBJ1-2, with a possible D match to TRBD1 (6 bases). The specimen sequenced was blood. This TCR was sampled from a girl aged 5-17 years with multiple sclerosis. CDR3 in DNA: TGCAGCGCAACAACCCGGGGAGTAGGACAGAACTATGGCTACACCTTC. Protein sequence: CSATTRGVGQNYGYTF. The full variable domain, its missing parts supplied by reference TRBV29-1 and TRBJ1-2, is SAVISQKPSRDICQRGTSLTIQCQVDSQVTMMFWYRQQPGQSLTLIATANQGSEATYESGFVIDKFPISRPNLTFSTLTVSNMSPEDSSIYLCSATTRGVGQNYGYTFGSGTRLTVV.